The rows below give T cell receptor beta chains drawn from one sample of a study of blood T cells in healthy people across ages. TCRdb independently ran MiXCR on the 5' RACE reads; one entry per CDR3 protein. There are roughly 800,000 distinct CDR3 sequences in the sample; 25% occur only once, and roughly 3.5% lies in the top ten. This same sample was also taken into another study, of T cells of mothers and their children.

The sequenced sample consisted of blood. The receptors were gathered from a boy under 18 in good health. Each CDR3 is given with its conserved first and last residue. Fields, in order: D gene, J gene, V gene, clone size, CDR3 DNA, CDR3 protein. A D gene is named only where the DNA matches it firmly. Size is omitted from some rows. Given values are once, few, many or a class for expanded clones.

d_call: NA; j_call: TRBJ1-2; v_call: TRBV14; clone_size: few; cdr3_nt: TGTGCCAGCAGCCAAGAAACAGCGGCTAACTATGGCTACACCTTC; cdr3_aa: CASSQETAANYGYTF
d_call: TRBD2; j_call: TRBJ2-3; v_call: TRBV20-1; clone_size: NA; cdr3_nt: TGCAGTGCTAGCCTCCTGGCTAGCGGGGGCACAGATACGCAGTATTTT; cdr3_aa: CSASLLASGGTDTQYF
d_call: TRBD1; j_call: TRBJ2-7; v_call: TRBV4-3; clone_size: NA; cdr3_nt: TGCGCCAGCAGCCAGGACAGGGGGGTCGAGCAGTACTTC; cdr3_aa: CASSQDRGVEQYF
d_call: NA; j_call: TRBJ1-1; v_call: TRBV27; clone_size: NA; cdr3_nt: TGTGCCAGCAGTTTTCAGGTCTACACTGAAGCTTTCTTT; cdr3_aa: CASSFQVYTEAFF
d_call: NA; j_call: TRBJ2-5; v_call: TRBV2; clone_size: NA; cdr3_nt: TGTGCCAGCAGTGACCAAGGACTCGAGGGGGAGACCCAGTACTTC; cdr3_aa: CASSDQGLEGETQYF
d_call: NA; j_call: TRBJ2-1; v_call: TRBV29-1; clone_size: NA; cdr3_nt: TGCAGCGTGCCCGACCCCCCGAATGAGCAGTTCTTC; cdr3_aa: CSVPDPPNEQFF
d_call: NA; j_call: TRBJ2-5; v_call: TRBV29-1; clone_size: NA; cdr3_nt: TGCAGCGTATGGGGGGCGGGACAGAACGTAGAGACCCAGTACTTC; cdr3_aa: CSVWGAGQNVETQYF
d_call: NA; j_call: TRBJ2-5; v_call: TRBV5-6; clone_size: NA; cdr3_nt: TGTGCCAGCAGCTTGGCCCTCCTAGGGGAGACCCAGTACTTC; cdr3_aa: CASSLALLGETQYF
d_call: NA; j_call: TRBJ2-3; v_call: TRBV20-1; clone_size: NA; cdr3_nt: TGCAGTGCTAGAGGCACAAGAACAGATACGCAGTATTTT; cdr3_aa: CSARGTRTDTQYF
d_call: TRBD1; j_call: TRBJ2-1; v_call: TRBV6-2/TRBV6-3; clone_size: few; cdr3_nt: TGTGCCAGCAGTAGCCCCACCGCCGGGACAGCGAGGTACAGTGAGCAGTTCTTC; cdr3_aa: CASSSPTAGTARYSEQFF
d_call: NA; j_call: TRBJ1-5; v_call: TRBV7-2; clone_size: few; cdr3_nt: TGTGCCAGCAGCTTAGGGTCAGGGAGCCAGCCCCAGCATTTT; cdr3_aa: CASSLGSGSQPQHF
d_call: NA; j_call: TRBJ2-5; v_call: TRBV24-1; clone_size: NA; cdr3_nt: TGTGCCACCAGTGACACGGGACAACCTCAGGGGACCCAGTACTTC; cdr3_aa: CATSDTGQPQGTQYF
d_call: TRBD1; j_call: TRBJ1-2; v_call: TRBV7-9; clone_size: NA; cdr3_nt: TGTGCCAGCAGCGACTTAGGGGGGACAGGGGGCGCTTTAAATCATGGCTACACCTTC; cdr3_aa: CASSDLGGTGGALNHGYTF
d_call: NA; j_call: TRBJ1-5; v_call: TRBV20-1; clone_size: NA; cdr3_nt: TGCAGTGCTAGGGAACTATATAGCAATCAGCCCCAGCATTTT; cdr3_aa: CSARELYSNQPQHF
d_call: TRBD2; j_call: TRBJ2-7; v_call: TRBV6-6; clone_size: NA; cdr3_nt: TGTGCCAGCAGTTACTTATCGGGGGGCTACGAGCAGTACTTC; cdr3_aa: CASSYLSGGYEQYF
d_call: TRBD1; j_call: TRBJ2-4; v_call: TRBV20-1; clone_size: NA; cdr3_nt: TGCAGTGCTAGGGGACAGGGCTCGAACATTCAGTACTTC; cdr3_aa: CSARGQGSNIQYF
d_call: NA; j_call: TRBJ2-7; v_call: TRBV28; clone_size: NA; cdr3_nt: TGTGCCATCGCCGGGACGGAGTTTTACGAGCAGTACTTC; cdr3_aa: CAIAGTEFYEQYF
d_call: NA; j_call: TRBJ1-4; v_call: TRBV6-5; clone_size: few; cdr3_nt: TGTGCCAGCAGTCGTCAAATTCTCGATGAAAAACTGTTTTTT; cdr3_aa: CASSRQILDEKLFF
d_call: NA; j_call: TRBJ2-7; v_call: TRBV20-1; clone_size: NA; cdr3_nt: TGCAGTGCTAGAGATCAGACTGGGTCACGCGAGCAGTACTTC; cdr3_aa: CSARDQTGSREQYF
d_call: NA; j_call: TRBJ2-7; v_call: TRBV20-1; clone_size: NA; cdr3_nt: TGCAGTGCTGGAATCGGGTCCTACGAGCAGTACTTC; cdr3_aa: CSAGIGSYEQYF
d_call: TRBD1; j_call: TRBJ1-2; v_call: TRBV20-1; clone_size: few; cdr3_nt: TGCAGTGTTAGCGGGACAGGGGGCGGCTATGGCTACACCTTC; cdr3_aa: CSVSGTGGGYGYTF
d_call: NA; j_call: TRBJ2-7; v_call: TRBV27; clone_size: NA; cdr3_nt: TGTGCCAGCGGCCAGCGGAGATACTACGAGCAGTACTTC; cdr3_aa: CASGQRRYYEQYF
d_call: TRBD1; j_call: TRBJ1-6; v_call: TRBV5-8; clone_size: NA; cdr3_nt: TGTGCCAGCAGCCTCCGACAGGGGAGGAATTCACCCCTCCACTTT; cdr3_aa: CASSLRQGRNSPLHF
d_call: NA; j_call: TRBJ2-3; v_call: TRBV9; clone_size: few; cdr3_nt: TGTGCCAGCAGCGTAGCTACGAACCCCGCGGGAGATACGCAGTATTTT; cdr3_aa: CASSVATNPAGDTQYF
d_call: TRBD2; j_call: TRBJ2-1; v_call: TRBV9; clone_size: NA; cdr3_nt: TGTGCCAGCAGCGTGTATCATAGCGGGGGGCCCACCAATGAGCAGTTCTTC; cdr3_aa: CASSVYHSGGPTNEQFF
d_call: NA; j_call: TRBJ1-1; v_call: TRBV9; clone_size: NA; cdr3_nt: TGTGCCAGCAGCGTAGCCCCTGGACGGACGAACACTGAAGCTTTCTTT; cdr3_aa: CASSVAPGRTNTEAFF
d_call: NA; j_call: TRBJ2-7; v_call: TRBV10-3; clone_size: NA; cdr3_nt: TGTGCCATCAGTGAGGTGAACAGGGAAGGCGAGCAGTACTTC; cdr3_aa: CAISEVNREGEQYF
d_call: TRBD1; j_call: TRBJ2-5; v_call: TRBV6-2/TRBV6-3; clone_size: NA; cdr3_nt: TGTGCCAGCAGTTATGGGGACAGGGGAGAGACCCAGTACTTC; cdr3_aa: CASSYGDRGETQYF
d_call: TRBD2; j_call: TRBJ2-7; v_call: TRBV20-1; clone_size: NA; cdr3_nt: TGCAGTGCTACTGAGCTGGTCCGGACTAGCGGAACCTACGAGCAGTACTTC; cdr3_aa: CSATELVRTSGTYEQYF
d_call: NA; j_call: TRBJ1-2; v_call: TRBV7-9; clone_size: NA; cdr3_nt: TGTGCCAGCAGCACCTCACAGGGTCTGTATGGCTACACCTTC; cdr3_aa: CASSTSQGLYGYTF
d_call: NA; j_call: TRBJ1-5; v_call: TRBV7-2; clone_size: many; cdr3_nt: TGTGCCAGCAGCTTAGGGCTCCCGCCCCAGCATTTT; cdr3_aa: CASSLGLPPQHF
d_call: NA; j_call: TRBJ2-2; v_call: TRBV28; clone_size: few; cdr3_nt: TGTGCCAGCAGTTCACATCTGAACACCGGGGAGCTGTTTTTT; cdr3_aa: CASSSHLNTGELFF
d_call: TRBD1; j_call: TRBJ2-5; v_call: TRBV12-3/TRBV12-4; clone_size: NA; cdr3_nt: TGTGCCAGCAGTTCCCGGGACAGGGCGGAGTACTTC; cdr3_aa: CASSSRDRAEYF
d_call: NA; j_call: TRBJ1-4; v_call: TRBV20-1; clone_size: NA; cdr3_nt: TGCAGTGCTAGGGTTAGGGCGAGAGAAGAAAAACTGTTTTTT; cdr3_aa: CSARVRAREEKLFF
d_call: NA; j_call: TRBJ2-3; v_call: TRBV7-2; clone_size: many; cdr3_nt: TGTGCCAGCAGCTTTTACAGAGCGGGAGATACGCAGTATTTT; cdr3_aa: CASSFYRAGDTQYF
d_call: NA; j_call: TRBJ1-5; v_call: TRBV10-3; clone_size: few; cdr3_nt: TGTGCCATCAGTCTCTCCGGCCTAGACCAGCCCCAGCATTTT; cdr3_aa: CAISLSGLDQPQHF
d_call: NA; j_call: TRBJ2-7; v_call: TRBV5-5; clone_size: NA; cdr3_nt: TGTGCCAGCAGCTTGTGGGCGGGACCCGATTACGAGCAGTACTTC; cdr3_aa: CASSLWAGPDYEQYF
d_call: NA; j_call: TRBJ1-5; v_call: TRBV20-1; clone_size: few; cdr3_nt: TGCAGTGCTCATCTTGGAAGCAATCAGCCCCAGCATTTT; cdr3_aa: CSAHLGSNQPQHF
d_call: NA; j_call: TRBJ2-7; v_call: TRBV21-1; clone_size: NA; cdr3_nt: TGTGCCAGCCCGTTAACGGTGGCCTTCGAGCAGTACTTC; cdr3_aa: CASPLTVAFEQYF
d_call: NA; j_call: TRBJ2-1; v_call: TRBV9; clone_size: few; cdr3_nt: TGTGCCAGCAGCGGCGAGACAGGTGAGCAGTTCTTC; cdr3_aa: CASSGETGEQFF
d_call: NA; j_call: TRBJ1-1; v_call: TRBV2; clone_size: few; cdr3_nt: TGTGCCAGCATCGAGGATGGGGGAGGAAACACTGAAGCTTTCTTT; cdr3_aa: CASIEDGGGNTEAFF
d_call: NA; j_call: TRBJ1-4; v_call: TRBV7-9; clone_size: NA; cdr3_nt: TGTGCCAGCAGCTTACCGCCGTCGGGAGAAAAACTGTTTTTT; cdr3_aa: CASSLPPSGEKLFF
d_call: TRBD1; j_call: TRBJ2-6; v_call: TRBV9; clone_size: NA; cdr3_nt: TGTGCCAGCAGCATCAACAGGGGGCGGTATTATGGGGCCAACGTCCTGACTTTC; cdr3_aa: CASSINRGRYYGANVLTF
d_call: TRBD1; j_call: TRBJ2-6; v_call: TRBV4-1; clone_size: NA; cdr3_nt: TGCGCCAGCAGCCACCCTGCAGCAGGGGGATCTGGGGCCAACGTCCTGACTTTC; cdr3_aa: CASSHPAAGGSGANVLTF
d_call: TRBD1; j_call: TRBJ1-5; v_call: TRBV19; clone_size: few; cdr3_nt: TGTGCCAGTAGCCTACAGGGGGCGGCCAATCAGCCCCAGCATTTT; cdr3_aa: CASSLQGAANQPQHF
d_call: NA; j_call: TRBJ2-7; v_call: TRBV28; clone_size: once; cdr3_nt: TGTGCCAGCAGTTCACCGGGACAACTCCTGGGGGTCTACGAGCAGTACTTC; cdr3_aa: CASSSPGQLLGVYEQYF